One TCR beta chain is described in this entry. The age range of participants was 18 to 89 years, with residence in about two dozen US areas. Categorization into cohorts depended on clinical history that participants reported. Symptom resolution, clearance, or two negative PCRs marked the recovered donors of Cohort 3. Assay: immunoSEQ multiplex PCR; the TCRdb copy retains only in-frame clones and omits some. The sample records about 280,000 clones, under 90% being singletons. These data originate in a study of blood T cell repertoires in COVID-19. Germline V gives CDR1 SGHAT, CDR2 FQDESV (reference sequence). Trimming shortened V by 5 bases and J by 4 bases, and 11 bases separated the two germline ends. The CDR3 covers 13 residues.

This receptor was taken from an older woman who had recovered from COVID-19. Sequencing was carried out using PBMCs or T cells enriched from blood (not recorded which). The chain links TRBV11-1 to TRBJ1-2; D may be TRBD1 (5 bases). CDR3 protein: CASSPGLSYGYTF. CDR3 in DNA: TGTGCCAGCAGCCCAGGGTTAAGCTATGGCTACACCTTC.